This TCR beta chain was sequenced during a study of radiotherapy plus CTLA-4 blockade in lung cancer. Study-level information: Disease control was seen in approximately 31% of patients, objective responses in approximately 19%. Study-wide points: After treatment with radiotherapy plus ipilimumab, TCR clones that came from the tumor expanded in blood. Early shifts in blood T cell clones, with interferon-beta, reportedly predicted response best.

A word on this clone: Its matching antigen is unknown.

V lost 5 bases and J 3 bases, leaving 7 bases between the germline ends. The germline CDR1 and CDR2 sequences are LNHDA and SQIVND (reference sequence). This CDR3 has 12 amino acids. Profiled with immunoSEQ multiplex PCR; TCRdb holds only in-frame clones, not every one. The data show around 56,000 clones, over 75% seen once. The sequence came from a human donor with non-small cell lung cancer who had a complete response to radiotherapy plus ipilimumab. The sample in question was peripheral blood, obtained from a patient treated with radiotherapy plus ipilimumab. The rearrangement joins TRBV19 to TRBJ1-1; TRBD1 might be the D (6 bases). The CDR3: CASSSGDTEAFF. CDR3 nucleotide sequence: TGTGCCAGTAGTTCAGGGGACACTGAAGCTTTCTTT. The entire variable domain, with the rest obtained from reference TRBV19 and TRBJ1-1, is as follows: DGGITQSPKYLFRKEGQNVTLSCEQNLNHDAMYWYRQDPGQGLRLIYYSQIVNDFQKGDIAEGYSVSREKKESFPLTVTSAQKNPTAFYLCASSSGDTEAFFGQGTRLTVV.